The T cell receptor beta chain under discussion was sequenced for a study of T cell repertoires in cytomegalovirus infection. Study information: Researchers turned to recently identified HLA-C-restricted CMV epitopes as well as well-studied HLA-B-restricted ones. It can be stated that public TCR beta signatures indicated CMV infection as well as a matching HLA type. Study-level results: HLA-C-restricted TCR beta clonotypes specific for CMV led the ex vivo response. Totalled public TCR beta family frequency picked out people who carried CMV plus the relevant HLA.

MiXCR, run by TCRdb on the reads, gives a single entry per CDR3 protein. The data show 640,000 or so distinct CDR3 sequences, with around 30% seen just once and 18% held by the top ten. Concerning this clonotype itself: Its cognate antigen is unknown.

V trimming: 5 bases; J trimming: 8 bases; junction bases outside the gene matches: 16. The CDR3 extends over 16 amino acids. Germline V lookup: CDR1 MNHNS, CDR2 SASEGT. This receptor was identified in a human donor in good health (CMV status not recorded). Some clones in this sample may be carry-over from other donors' samples. The chain uses TRBV6-1 and TRBJ1-2; 8 nucleotides align to TRBD1. The sample was cultured PBMCs, taken from culture after CMV antigen stimulation. The CDR3 bases are TGTGCCAGCAGTCGGGGGCAGGGGGCGAGGGATTGGGGCTACACCTTC. It translates to CASSRGQGARDWGYTF.